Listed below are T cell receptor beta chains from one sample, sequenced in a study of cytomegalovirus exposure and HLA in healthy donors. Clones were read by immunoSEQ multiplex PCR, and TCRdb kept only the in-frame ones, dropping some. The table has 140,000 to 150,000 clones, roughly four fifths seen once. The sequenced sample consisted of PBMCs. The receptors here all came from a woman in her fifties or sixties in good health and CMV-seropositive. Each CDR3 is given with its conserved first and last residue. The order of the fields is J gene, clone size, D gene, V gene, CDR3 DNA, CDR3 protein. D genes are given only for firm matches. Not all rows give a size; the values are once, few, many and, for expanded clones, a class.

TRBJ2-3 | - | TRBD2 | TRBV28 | TGTGCCAGCAGCCCTCCGGGACTAGTCCGCCCAGATACGCAGTATTTT | CASSPPGLVRPDTQYF
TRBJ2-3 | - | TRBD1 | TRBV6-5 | TGTGCCAGCAGAAGAAGGACAGGGACAGATACGCAGTATTTT | CASRRRTGTDTQYF
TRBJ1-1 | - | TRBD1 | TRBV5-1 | TGCGCCAGCAGCACCGCGACAGGGGCTGAAGCTTTCTTT | CASSTATGAEAFF
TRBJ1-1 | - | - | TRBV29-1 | TGCAGCTCCGGGGGGGATCGGAACACTGAAGCTTTCTTT | CSSGGDRNTEAFF
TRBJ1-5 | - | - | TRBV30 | TGTGCCTGGAGTGAACGGAGCAATCAGCCCCAGCATTTT | CAWSERSNQPQHF
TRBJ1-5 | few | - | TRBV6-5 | TGTGCCAGCCGGCGGGAGAGTGGGCAGCCCCAGCATTTT | CASRRESGQPQHF
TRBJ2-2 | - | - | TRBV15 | TGTGCCACCAGCAGAGATATGGGCCTCACCGGGGAGCTGTTTTTT | CATSRDMGLTGELFF
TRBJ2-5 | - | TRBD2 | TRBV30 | TGTGCCTGGATAAGCGGGACTAACCAGTACTTC | CAWISGTNQYF
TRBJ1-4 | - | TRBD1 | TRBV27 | TGTGCCAGCAGTCACAGGGGCACTAATGAAAAACTGTTTTTT | CASSHRGTNEKLFF
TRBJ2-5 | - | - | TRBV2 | TGTGCCAGCAGTGGGGGGGGACAGGACCAAGAGACCCAGTACTTC | CASSGGGQDQETQYF
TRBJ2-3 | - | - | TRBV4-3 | TGCGCCAGCAGCCCTTCCGGGGTCGATGGGACAGATACGCAGTATTTT | CASSPSGVDGTDTQYF
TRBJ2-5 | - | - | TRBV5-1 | TGCGCCAGCATTGTAGAAGAGACCCAGTACTTC | CASIVEETQYF
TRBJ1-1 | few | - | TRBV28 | TGTGCCAGCAGTGCCCCAGGACAGATAACTGAAGCTTTCTTT | CASSAPGQITEAFF
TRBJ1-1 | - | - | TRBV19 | TGTGCCAGTAGTATCCAGACAGAGTTCGAAGCTTTCTTT | CASSIQTEFEAFF
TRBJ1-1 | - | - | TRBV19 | TGTGCCAGTAGTATAGAAAGCGGACGCAACACTGAAGCTTTCTTT | CASSIESGRNTEAFF
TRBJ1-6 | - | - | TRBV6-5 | TGTGCCAGCAGGCGGGTCGTAGGAAATTCACCCCTCCACTTT | CASRRVVGNSPLHF
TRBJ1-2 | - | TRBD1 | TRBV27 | TGTGCCAGCAGTCCCCGGACAGGGCGAGGCTATGGCTACACCTTC | CASSPRTGRGYGYTF
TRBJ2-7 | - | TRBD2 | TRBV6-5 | TGTGCCAGCAGTCAGACTAGCGTGATCCTTTACGAGCAGTACTTC | CASSQTSVILYEQYF
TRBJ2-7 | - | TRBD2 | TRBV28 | TGTGCCAGCAGGGGGGAGGGGTATGAGCAGTACTTC | CASRGEGYEQYF
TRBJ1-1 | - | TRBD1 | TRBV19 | TGTGCCAGTAGTGCCCTAGACAGGGGTTCCATGAACACTGAAGCTTTCTTT | CASSALDRGSMNTEAFF
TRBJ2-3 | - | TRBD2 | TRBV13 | TGTGCCAGCAGCTTAGAGACTAGCGGGAGCGATACGCAGTATTTT | CASSLETSGSDTQYF
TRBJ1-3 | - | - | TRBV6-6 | TGTGCCAGCAGATCGACAGGCTCGGCTGGAAACACCATATATTTT | CASRSTGSAGNTIYF
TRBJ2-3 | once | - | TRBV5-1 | TGCGCCAGCAGCTACCGGGACACCACCGGGCATACGCAGTATTTT | CASSYRDTTGHTQYF
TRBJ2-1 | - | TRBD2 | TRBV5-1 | TGCGCCAGCAGGGTGTTTCGAGCGGGAGTCGATGAGCAGTTCTTC | CASRVFRAGVDEQFF
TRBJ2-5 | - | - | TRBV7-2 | TGTGCCAGCGGCAGGGGACGGAGACAAGAGACCCAGTACTTC | CASGRGRRQETQYF
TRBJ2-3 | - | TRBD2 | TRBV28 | TGTGCCAGCAGCCGTAGCGGGAGCGGAACAGATACGCAGTATTTT | CASSRSGSGTDTQYF
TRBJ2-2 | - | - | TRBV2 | TGTGCCAGCACCACCGACTCCACCGGGGAGCTGTTTTTT | CASTTDSTGELFF
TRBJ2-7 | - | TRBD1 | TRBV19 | TGTGCCAGTAGTCCCTCAGGGGGAGCCTACGAGCAGTACTTC | CASSPSGGAYEQYF
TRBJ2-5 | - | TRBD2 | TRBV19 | TGTGCCAGTAGTCCCGTACCTAGCGGGAGGGCGAGAGAGACCCAGTACTTC | CASSPVPSGRARETQYF
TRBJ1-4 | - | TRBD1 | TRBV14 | TGTGCCACCAGCCAAGGGCACCACAGGGGAGGATATGAAAAACTGTTTTTT | CATSQGHHRGGYEKLFF
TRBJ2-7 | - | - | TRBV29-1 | TGCAGCGTTGAACAAAACTACGAGCAGTACTTC | CSVEQNYEQYF
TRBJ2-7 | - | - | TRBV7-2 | TGTGCCAGCAGTATCAGCTCCTACGAGCAGTACTTC | CASSISSYEQYF
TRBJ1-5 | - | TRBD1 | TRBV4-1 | TGCGCCAGCGGGACAGGGGGTAGGAGCAATCAGCCCCAGCATTTT | CASGTGGRSNQPQHF
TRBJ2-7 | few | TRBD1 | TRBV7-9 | TGTGCCAGCAGCGACCGGGACAGCTACGAGCAGTACTTC | CASSDRDSYEQYF
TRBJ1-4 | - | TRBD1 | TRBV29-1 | TGCAGCGTTGAAGGCGGGACAGGGGCTTATGAAAAACTGTTTTTT | CSVEGGTGAYEKLFF
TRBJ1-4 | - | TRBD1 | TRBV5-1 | TGCGCCAGCAGCTCGGACAGGCACGACGAAAAACTGTTTTTT | CASSSDRHDEKLFF
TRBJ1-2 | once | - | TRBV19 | TGTGCCAGTACCTCGGAGGGAGGGCCCCTCTATGGCTACACCTTC | CASTSEGGPLYGYTF
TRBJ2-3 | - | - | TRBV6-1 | TGTGCCACCCTGGGTGTATGGGGAGACGATACGCAGTATTTT | CATLGVWGDDTQYF
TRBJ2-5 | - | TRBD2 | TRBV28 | TGTGCCAGCAGTTTCGCAGGGAGGGTGACCCAGTACTTC | CASSFAGRVTQYF
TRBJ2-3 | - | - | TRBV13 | TGTGCCAGTCAGAGGGGAGGAGGATCAGATACGCAGTATTTT | CASQRGGGSDTQYF
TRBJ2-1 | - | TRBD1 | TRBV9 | TGTGCCAGCAGCGCAGGGGGAGATCGCTTAAATGAGCAGTTCTTC | CASSAGGDRLNEQFF
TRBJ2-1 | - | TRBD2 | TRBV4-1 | TGCGCCAGCAGCCAAGCCCCCTTGGGTCGCGGGAGTAACAATGAGCAGTTCTTC | CASSQAPLGRGSNNEQFF
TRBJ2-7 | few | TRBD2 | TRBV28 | TGTGCCAGCAGTGCGAGTTTAATCGGGAGGGCCGAGCAGTACTTC | CASSASLIGRAEQYF
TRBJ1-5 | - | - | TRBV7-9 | TGTGCCAGCAGCCCCCTCGCAGGGAAGGGACCCCAGCATTTT | CASSPLAGKGPQHF
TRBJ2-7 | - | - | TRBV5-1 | TGCGCCAGCAGCTTGGGGACGGGAACTTACTCCTACGAGCAGTACTTC | CASSLGTGTYSYEQYF
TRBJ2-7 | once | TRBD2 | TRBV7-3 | TGTGCCAGCAGCTACTACCCCGGGCGAGCGGGAGTTCGGGAGCAGTACTTC | CASSYYPGRAGVREQYF
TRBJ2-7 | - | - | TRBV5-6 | TGTGCCAGCAGGATTTCAGAGGCCTACGAGCAGTACTTC | CASRISEAYEQYF
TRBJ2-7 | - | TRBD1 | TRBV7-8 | TGTGCCAGCAGCAAAAATAGGGACAGGGTACACGAGCAGTACTTC | CASSKNRDRVHEQYF
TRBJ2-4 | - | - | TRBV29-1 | TGCAGCGTTGTCGGGTTAGGGGAAAACATTCAGTACTTC | CSVVGLGENIQYF